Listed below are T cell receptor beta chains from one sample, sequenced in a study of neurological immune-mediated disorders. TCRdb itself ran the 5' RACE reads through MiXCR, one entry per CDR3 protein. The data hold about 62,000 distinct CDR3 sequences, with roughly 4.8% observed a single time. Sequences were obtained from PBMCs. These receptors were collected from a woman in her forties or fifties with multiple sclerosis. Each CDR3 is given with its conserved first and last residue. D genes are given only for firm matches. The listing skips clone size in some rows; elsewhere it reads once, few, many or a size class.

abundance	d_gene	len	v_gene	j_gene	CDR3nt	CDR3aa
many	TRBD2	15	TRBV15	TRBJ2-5	TGTGCCACCAGCACCACCGGGACTAGCAGGGAGACCCAGTACTTC	CATSTTGTSRETQYF
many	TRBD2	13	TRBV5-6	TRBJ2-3	TGTGCCCTCGGGAGCGGGGGGCGGGATACGCAGTATTTT	CALGSGGRDTQYF
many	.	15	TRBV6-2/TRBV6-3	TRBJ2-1	TGTGCCAGCAGCCGGGACTTCGCCTCGGCGAATGAGCAGTTCTTC	CASSRDFASANEQFF
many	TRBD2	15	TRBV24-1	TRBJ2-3	TGTGCCACCAGTGACTTAAACGGGGGGGCCGGTACGCAGTATTTT	CATSDLNGGAGTQYF
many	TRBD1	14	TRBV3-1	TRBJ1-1	TGTGCCAGCAGCCAAGGGCAGGGGGTAACTGAAGCTTTCTTT	CASSQGQGVTEAFF
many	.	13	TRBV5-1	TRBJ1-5	TGCGCCAGCAGCTTGGTTTCCAATCAGCCCCAGAATTTT	CASSLVSNQPQNF
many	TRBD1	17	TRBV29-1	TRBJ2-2	TGCAGCGTTGAAGATACCAGGACAGGAACGAACACCGGGGAGCTGTTTTTT	CSVEDTRTGTNTGELFF
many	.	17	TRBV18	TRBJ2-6	TGTGCCAGCTCACAGACAGCTTTCGACTCTGGGGCCAACGTCCTGACTTTC	CASSQTAFDSGANVLTF
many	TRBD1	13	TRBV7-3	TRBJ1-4	TGTGCCAGCAGCCCGCCAGGGGGGGAAAAACTGTTTTTT	CASSPPGGEKLFF
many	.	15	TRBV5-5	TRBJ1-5	TGTGCCAGCAGCTTAAGGTTCGAGGCCTATCAGCCCCAGCATTTT	CASSLRFEAYQPQHF
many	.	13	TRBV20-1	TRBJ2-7	TGCAGTGCTAGACGTCACGAGGGCTACGAGCAGTACTTC	CSARRHEGYEQYF
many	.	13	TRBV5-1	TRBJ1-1	TGCGCCAGCAGCTTGGGGTCAGGGTCTGAAGCTTTCTTT	CASSLGSGSEAFF
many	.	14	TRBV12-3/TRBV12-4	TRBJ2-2	TGTGCCAGCCTCGGGGGAATGACGACTGGGGAGCTGTTTTTT	CASLGGMTTGELFF
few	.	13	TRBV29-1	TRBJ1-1	TGCAGCGTTGAAAATCTCCGGGGGACTGAAGCTTTCTTT	CSVENLRGTEAFF
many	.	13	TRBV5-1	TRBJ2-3	TGCGCCAGCGCCACATTAAGCACAGATACGCAGTATTTT	CASATLSTDTQYF
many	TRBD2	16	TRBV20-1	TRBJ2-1	TGCAGTGCTAGAGAGGCCGGGACTAGCAGGGGCAATGAGCAGTTCTTC	CSAREAGTSRGNEQFF
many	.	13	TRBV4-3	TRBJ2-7	TGCGCCAGCAGCCAAGGTAGGGGCACCGAGCAGTACTTC	CASSQGRGTEQYF
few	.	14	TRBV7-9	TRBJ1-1	TGTGCCAGCAGCTTGATTGTGGTTGGGGCTGAAGCTTTCTTT	CASSLIVVGAEAFF
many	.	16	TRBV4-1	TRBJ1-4	TGCGCCAGCAGCCAACGTCGGACAGTGGGCGGTGAAAAACTGTTTTTT	CASSQRRTVGGEKLFF
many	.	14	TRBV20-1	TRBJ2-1	TGCAGTGCTAGAGGTGTGCAGGCTACAAATGAGCAGTTCTTC	CSARGVQATNEQFF
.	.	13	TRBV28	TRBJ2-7	TGTGCCAGCAGCCCTGCTGGGGGCCAAGAGCAGTACTTC	CASSPAGGQEQYF
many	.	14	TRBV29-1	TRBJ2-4	TGCAGCGTCCTAGACCCCCGGGGGCAAAACATTCAGTACTTC	CSVLDPRGQNIQYF
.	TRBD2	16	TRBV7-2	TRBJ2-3	TGTGCCAGCAGCTTGCCCGGGCTAGCGGGGGGAGATACGCAGTATTTT	CASSLPGLAGGDTQYF
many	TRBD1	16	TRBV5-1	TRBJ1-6	TGCGCCAGCAGCTTGACCGGACAGGGGATTAATTCACCCCTCAACTTT	CASSLTGQGINSPLNF
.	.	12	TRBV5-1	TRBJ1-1	TGCGCCAGCAGCATACTCGGGGGCCCGGCTTTCTTT	CASSILGGPAFF
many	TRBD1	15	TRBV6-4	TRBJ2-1	TGTGCCAGCAGTGACACAGGGGGCTCCTACAATGAGCAGTTCTTC	CASSDTGGSYNEQFF
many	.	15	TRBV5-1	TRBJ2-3	TGCGCCAGCAGCCAAGGACAGGGAGGGACAGATACGCAGTATTTT	CASSQGQGGTDTQYF
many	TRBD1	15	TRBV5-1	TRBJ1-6	TGCGCCAGCAGCCTCCGGGACAGGCAAAATTCACCCCTCAACTTT	CASSLRDRQNSPLNF